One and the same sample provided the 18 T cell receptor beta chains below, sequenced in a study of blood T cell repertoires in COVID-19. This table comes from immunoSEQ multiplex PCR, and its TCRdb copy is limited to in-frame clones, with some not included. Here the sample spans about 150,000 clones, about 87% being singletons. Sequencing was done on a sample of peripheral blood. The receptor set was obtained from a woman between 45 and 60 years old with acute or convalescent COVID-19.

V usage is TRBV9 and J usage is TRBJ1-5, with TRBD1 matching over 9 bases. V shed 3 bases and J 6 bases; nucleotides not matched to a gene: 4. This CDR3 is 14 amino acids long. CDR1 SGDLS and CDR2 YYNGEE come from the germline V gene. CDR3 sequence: CASSAGQGGQPQHF. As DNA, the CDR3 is TGTGCCAGCAGCGCGGGACAGGGAGGTCAGCCCCAGCATTTT.

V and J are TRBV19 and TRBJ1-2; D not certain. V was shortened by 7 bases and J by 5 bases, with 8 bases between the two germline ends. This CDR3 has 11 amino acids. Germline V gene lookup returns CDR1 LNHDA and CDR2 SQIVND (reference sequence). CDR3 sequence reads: CASTSGYGYTF. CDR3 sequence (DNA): TGTGCCAGTACGAGTGGTTATGGCTACACCTTC.

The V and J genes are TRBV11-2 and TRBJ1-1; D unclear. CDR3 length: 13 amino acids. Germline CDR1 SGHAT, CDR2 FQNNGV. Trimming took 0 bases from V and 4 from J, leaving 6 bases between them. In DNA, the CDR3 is TGTGCCAGCAGCTTAGAGAGAAGCACTGAAGCTTTCTTT. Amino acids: CASSLERSTEAFF.

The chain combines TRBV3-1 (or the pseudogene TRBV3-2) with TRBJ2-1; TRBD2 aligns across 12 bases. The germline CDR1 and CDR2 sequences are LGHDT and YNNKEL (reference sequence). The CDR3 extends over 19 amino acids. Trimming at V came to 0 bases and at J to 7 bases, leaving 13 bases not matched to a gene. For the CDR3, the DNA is TGTGCCAGCAGCCAAGATCTAGCGGGAGGGCCTTCTGCACGTAATGAGCAGTTCTTC. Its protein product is CASSQDLAGGPSARNEQFF.

The CDR3 reads CASSLAMGANTEAFF. The CDR3 coding sequence is TGCGCCAGCAGCTTGGCCATGGGGGCCAACACTGAAGCTTTCTTT. V usage is TRBV5-1 and J usage is TRBJ1-1; perhaps TRBD1 as D (6 bases). Per germline, CDR1 SGHRS and CDR2 YFSETQ. V shed 0 bases and J shed 2 bases, with 11 bases lying between them. The CDR3 runs to 15 residues.

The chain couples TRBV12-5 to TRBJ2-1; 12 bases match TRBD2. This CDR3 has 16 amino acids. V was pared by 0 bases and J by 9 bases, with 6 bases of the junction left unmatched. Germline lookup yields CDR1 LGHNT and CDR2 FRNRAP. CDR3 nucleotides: TGTGCTAGTGGTTTGGTGTCTAGCGGGAGGGCCAGTGAGCAGTTCTTC. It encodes CASGLVSSGRASEQFF.

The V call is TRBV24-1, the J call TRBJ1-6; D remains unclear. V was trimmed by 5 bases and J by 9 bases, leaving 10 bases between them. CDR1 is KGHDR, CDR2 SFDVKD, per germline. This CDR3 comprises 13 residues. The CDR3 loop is CATSALGSSPLHF. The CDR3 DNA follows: TGTGCCACCAGTGCCTTGGGGAGTTCACCCCTCCACTTT.

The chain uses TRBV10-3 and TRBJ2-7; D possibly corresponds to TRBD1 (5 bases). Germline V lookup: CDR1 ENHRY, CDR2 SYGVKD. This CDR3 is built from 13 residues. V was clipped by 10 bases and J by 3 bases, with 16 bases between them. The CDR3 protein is CATKSDQGYEQYF. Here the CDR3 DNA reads TGTGCCACCAAATCCGATCAGGGCTACGAGCAGTACTTC.

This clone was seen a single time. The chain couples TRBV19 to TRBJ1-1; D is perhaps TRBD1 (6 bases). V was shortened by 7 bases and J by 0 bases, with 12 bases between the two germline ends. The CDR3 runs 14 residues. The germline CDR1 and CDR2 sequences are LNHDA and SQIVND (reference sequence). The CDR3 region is CASTLTGLNTEAFF. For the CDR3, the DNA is TGTGCCAGTACCCTGACAGGTTTGAACACTGAAGCTTTCTTT.

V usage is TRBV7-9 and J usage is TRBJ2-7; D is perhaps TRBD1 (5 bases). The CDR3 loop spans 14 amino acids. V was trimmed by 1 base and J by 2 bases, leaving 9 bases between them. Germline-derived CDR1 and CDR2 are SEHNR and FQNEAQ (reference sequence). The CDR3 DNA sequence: TGTGCCAGCAGCTTAGTGGGCAGGGCCTACGAGCAGTACTTC. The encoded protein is CASSLVGRAYEQYF. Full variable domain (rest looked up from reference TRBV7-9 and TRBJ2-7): DTGVSQNPRHKITKRGQNVTFRCDPISEHNRLYWYRQTLGQGPEFLTYFQNEAQLEKSRLLSDRFSAERPKGSFSTLEIQRTEQGDSAMYLCASSLVGRAYEQYFGPGTRLTVT.

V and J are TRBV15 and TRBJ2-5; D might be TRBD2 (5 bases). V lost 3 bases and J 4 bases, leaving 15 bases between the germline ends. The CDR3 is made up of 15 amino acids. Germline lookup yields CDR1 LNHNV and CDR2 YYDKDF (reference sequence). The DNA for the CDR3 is TGTGCCACCAGCAGCGATCTCGGAGAGGGAGAGACCCAGTACTTC. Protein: CATSSDLGEGETQYF.

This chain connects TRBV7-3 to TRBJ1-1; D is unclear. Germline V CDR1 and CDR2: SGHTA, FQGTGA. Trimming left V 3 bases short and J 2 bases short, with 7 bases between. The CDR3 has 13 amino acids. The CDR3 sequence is CASSFSVNTEAFF. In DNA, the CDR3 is TGTGCCAGCAGCTTCAGTGTTAACACTGAAGCTTTCTTT.

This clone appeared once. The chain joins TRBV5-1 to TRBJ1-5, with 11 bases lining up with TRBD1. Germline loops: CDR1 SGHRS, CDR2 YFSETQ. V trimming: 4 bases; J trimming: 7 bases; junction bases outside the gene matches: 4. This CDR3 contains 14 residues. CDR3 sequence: CASSPDRGQQPQHF. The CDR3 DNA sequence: TGCGCCAGCAGCCCGGACAGGGGGCAGCAGCCCCAGCATTTT.

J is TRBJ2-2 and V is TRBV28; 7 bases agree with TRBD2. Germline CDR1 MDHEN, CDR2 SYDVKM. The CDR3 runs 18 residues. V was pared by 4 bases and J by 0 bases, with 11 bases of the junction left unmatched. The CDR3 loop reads CASSSPNRGDPNTGELFF. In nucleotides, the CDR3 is TGTGCCAGCAGTTCCCCTAATCGGGGGGACCCGAACACCGGGGAGCTGTTTTTT.

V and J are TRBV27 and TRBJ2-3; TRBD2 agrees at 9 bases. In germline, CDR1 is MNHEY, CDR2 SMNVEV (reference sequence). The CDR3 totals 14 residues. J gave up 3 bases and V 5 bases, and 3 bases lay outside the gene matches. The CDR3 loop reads CASSIAGVTDTQYF. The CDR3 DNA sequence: TGTGCCAGCAGTATAGCGGGAGTGACAGATACGCAGTATTTT.

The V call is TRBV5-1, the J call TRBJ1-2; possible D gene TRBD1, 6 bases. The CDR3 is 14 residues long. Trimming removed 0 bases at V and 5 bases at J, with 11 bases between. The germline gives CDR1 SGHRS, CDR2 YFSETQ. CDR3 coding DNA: TGCGCCAGCAGCTTGGAGAGGACAGCTTATGGCTACACCTTC. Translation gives CASSLERTAYGYTF.

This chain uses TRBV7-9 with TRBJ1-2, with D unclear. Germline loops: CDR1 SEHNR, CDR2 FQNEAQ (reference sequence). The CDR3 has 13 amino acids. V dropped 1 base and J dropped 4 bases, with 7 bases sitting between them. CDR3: CASSLVELYGYTF. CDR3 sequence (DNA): TGTGCCAGCAGCTTAGTAGAGCTCTATGGCTACACCTTC. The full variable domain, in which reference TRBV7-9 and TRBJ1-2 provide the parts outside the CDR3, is DTGVSQNPRHKITKRGQNVTFRCDPISEHNRLYWYRQTLGQGPEFLTYFQNEAQLEKSRLLSDRFSAERPKGSFSTLEIQRTEQGDSAMYLCASSLVELYGYTFGSGTRLTVV.

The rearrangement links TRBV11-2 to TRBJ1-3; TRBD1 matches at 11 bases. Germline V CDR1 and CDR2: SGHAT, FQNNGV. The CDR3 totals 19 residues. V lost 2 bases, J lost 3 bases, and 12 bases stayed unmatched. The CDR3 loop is CASSLNWGGQGAYGNTIYF. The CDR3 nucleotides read TGTGCCAGCAGCTTAAATTGGGGAGGACAGGGGGCTTATGGAAACACCATATATTTT. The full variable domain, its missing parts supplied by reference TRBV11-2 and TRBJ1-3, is EAGVAQSPRYKIIEKRQSVAFWCNPISGHATLYWYQQILGQGPKLLIQFQNNGVVDDSQLPKDRFSAERLKGVDSTLKIQPAKLEDSAVYLCASSLNWGGQGAYGNTIYFGEGSWLTVV.